These 2 T cell receptor beta chains came from one sample sequenced in a study of OX40 agonist ivuxolimab in advanced cancers. Repertoires were generated with immunoSEQ multiplex PCR, while TCRdb's copy carries only in-frame clones and drops some. The sample shows some 20,000 clones, 76% of them seen only once. The sequencing here drew on CD4+ or CD8+ T cells sorted from blood, taken in a trial of the OX40 agonist ivuxolimab. These receptors all come from an adult with an advanced solid tumor such as melanoma, head and neck, liver or kidney cancer.

The V call is TRBV27, the J call TRBJ2-1; D remains unclear. Germline assignment: CDR1 MNHEY and CDR2 SMNVEV (reference sequence). The V end was cut by 5 bases, the J end by 3 bases, with 11 bases between. The CDR3 runs 14 residues. As DNA, the CDR3 is TGTGCCAGCAGTCCCTGGAACGACTACAATGAGCAGTTCTTC. The encoded protein is CASSPWNDYNEQFF.

CDR3 in amino acids: CASSDSRGTGELFF. The CDR3 nucleotides read TGTGCCAGCAGTGACTCGCGGGGCACCGGGGAGCTGTTTTTT. The J gene is TRBJ2-2, the V gene TRBV6-4, with D possibly TRBD2 on 6 matching bases. The CDR3 covers 14 residues. Germline V gene sequence: CDR1 MRHNA, CDR2 SNTAGT. The V end was cut by 0 bases, the J end by 4 bases, with 6 bases between.